Each of the 14 T cell receptor beta chains below was sequenced from the same sample in a study of CD8+ T cells in alopecia areata. Investigators isolated RNA and reverse transcribed it into cDNA to act as the sequencing template. Libraries were prepared by immunoSEQ multiplex PCR; TCRdb keeps only in-frame clonotypes and omits some of them. The sample has about 200,000 clones, around 64% seen once. Documented treatment: oral pan-JAK inhibitor, 5-10 mg twice daily. Sequencing used CD4+ T cells sorted from blood, obtained between weeks 47 and 50, from a patient treated with tofacitinib. The source of these receptors is a human donor with alopecia areata.

This chain connects TRBV30 to TRBJ1-2; D ambiguous. Germline CDR1 is GTSNPN and CDR2 is SVGIG (reference sequence). V shed 4 bases and J shed 7 bases, with 16 bases lying between them. The CDR3 has 13 amino acids. CDR3 DNA sequence: TGTGCCTGGACCTTGGAGGTTAATGTTGGCTACACCTTC. Encoded protein: CAWTLEVNVGYTF.

This chain joins TRBV4-3 and TRBJ2-7; TRBD1 matches at 8 bases. The junction had 9 bases not matched to a gene; V was cut back by 0 bases and J by 8 bases. CDR3 size: 15 residues. From germline, CDR1 is LGHNA and CDR2 YSLEER. The CDR3 coding sequence is TGCGCCAGCAGCCAAGACCGGGACAGGTCAACCCAGCAGTACTTC. Its translation: CASSQDRDRSTQQYF.

The chain combines TRBV4-3 with TRBJ1-5; D may be TRBD1 (6 bases). V lost 4 bases and J 7 bases, leaving 11 bases between the germline ends. Germline loops: CDR1 LGHNA, CDR2 YSLEER. The CDR3 consists of 13 residues. CDR3 region: CASSLDRLQPQHF. In DNA form, the CDR3 reads TGCGCCAGCAGCCTCGACAGGCTACAGCCCCAGCATTTT.

Points on this clone: The sample has other DNA sequences that encode this CDR3 too. This chain joins TRBV20-1 and TRBJ2-1; D is ambiguous. CDR3 length: 10 residues. Trimming removed 0 bases from V and 6 bases from J, with 0 bases in between. CDR1 is DFQATT and CDR2 is SNEGSKA in the germline V gene (reference sequence). CDR3 sequence (DNA): TGCAGTGCTAGAGACAATGAGCAGTTCTTC. Its protein is CSARDNEQFF.

Many counts were recorded for this clone. The same CDR3 is also encoded by other DNA sequences in this sample. The V call is TRBV29-1, the J call TRBJ1-1; D remains unclear. The CDR3 sequence is 10 residues long. V lost 2 bases, J lost 8 bases, and 6 bases lay in between. CDR1 is SQVTM and CDR2 is ANQGSEA in the germline V gene. The CDR3 DNA is TGCAGCGTTGAAACTTTAGAAGCTTTCTTT. Encoded protein: CSVETLEAFF.

This sequence joins TRBV29-1 and TRBJ2-3; unclear D gene. The CDR3 runs 15 residues. V was pared by 1 base and J by 2 bases, with 13 bases between. Germline lookup yields CDR1 SQVTM and CDR2 ANQGSEA. The CDR3 nucleotides read TGCAGCGTTGAAGGAGGCGGAAAGACCACAGATACGCAGTATTTT. Its translation is CSVEGGGKTTDTQYF.

This chain uses TRBV30 with TRBJ2-5; D not resolved. This CDR3 contains 13 residues. V gave up 0 bases and J gave up 4 bases, with 9 bases separating them. Looked up from germline, CDR1 is GTSNPN and CDR2 is SVGIG (reference sequence). The CDR3 nucleotides read TGTGCCTGGAGTGTCGCATTGGGAGAGACCCAGTACTTC. Amino acid sequence: CAWSVALGETQYF. Full variable domain (remainder filled in from reference TRBV30 and TRBJ2-5): SQTIHQWPATLVQPVGSPLSLECTVEGTSNPNLYWYRQAAGRGLQLLFYSVGIGQISSEVPQNLSASRPQDRQFILSSKKLLLSDSGFYLCAWSVALGETQYFGPGTRLLVL.

In its sample, this clone was seen a few times. The chain joins TRBV4-2 to TRBJ2-3; TRBD2 aligns across 8 bases. Germline CDR1 reads LGHNA; CDR2 reads YNFKEQ. CDR3 length equals 17 residues. Trimming cost V 0 bases and J 7 bases; bases outside gene matches: 12. CDR3 residues: CASSQDRGRGSGNTQYF. The CDR3 nucleotides read TGTGCCAGCAGCCAAGATAGAGGTCGGGGTAGCGGGAATACGCAGTATTTT.

Here the CDR3 reads CATSRDGGTPGDGYTF. CDR3 DNA: TGTGCCACCAGCAGAGATGGAGGGACGCCGGGAGATGGCTACACCTTC. The chain carries TRBV15 and TRBJ1-2; TRBD1 might be the D (5 bases). This CDR3 has 16 amino acids. Trimming took 0 bases from V and 6 from J, leaving 17 bases between them. CDR1 is LNHNV and CDR2 is YYDKDF in the germline V gene (reference sequence).

This clone was counted only a few times. One end of the junction is discordant with germline, which a read error may explain. The V call is TRBV10-3, the J call TRBJ1-2; 7 bases match TRBD1. Germline CDR1 reads ENHRY; CDR2 reads SYGVKD. The CDR3 totals 14 residues. The CDR3, as DNA: TGTGCCATCAATGAGGGGGCAGGGATCTATGGCTACACCTTC. Its translation is CAINEGAGIYGYTF.

The chain has TRBV6-1 and TRBJ2-7; the D gene is possibly TRBD1 (6 bases). This CDR3 region has 13 residues. Looked up from germline, CDR1 is MNHNS and CDR2 is SASEGT. V dropped 10 bases and J dropped 2 bases, with 15 bases sitting between them. The DNA for the CDR3 is TGTGCCACCTCCGGGACACCTCCCTACGAGCAGTACTTC. Protein sequence: CATSGTPPYEQYF.

The chain combines TRBV29-1 with TRBJ1-1, with TRBD1 identical over 8 bases. The CDR3 has 13 amino acids. J lost 5 bases, V lost 5 bases, and 7 bases had no gene match. Germline values: CDR1 SQVTM, CDR2 ANQGSEA. CDR3 coding DNA: TGCAGCGTTAGGGACAGGTCAACTACTGAAGCTTTCTTT. This codes for CSVRDRSTTEAFF. Together with reference TRBV29-1 and TRBJ1-1, the CDR3 gives the full variable domain: SAVISQKPSRDICQRGTSLTIQCQVDSQVTMMFWYRQQPGQSLTLIATANQGSEATYESGFVIDKFPISRPNLTFSTLTVSNMSPEDSSIYLCSVRDRSTTEAFFGQGTRLTVV.

CDR3 sequence (DNA): TGCAGCGTCGGTGAGACAGGGGGACGACAGCCCCAGCATTTT. Translation gives CSVGETGGRQPQHF. J is TRBJ1-5 and V is TRBV29-1, with TRBD1 identical over 9 bases. CDR3 size: 14 residues. CDR1 SQVTM and CDR2 ANQGSEA come from the germline V gene. V trimming: 6 bases; J trimming: 7 bases; junction bases outside the gene matches: 10.

In this sample, this clone turned up once. J is TRBJ2-7 and V is TRBV11-3, with 7 bases aligning to TRBD2. The ends lost 5 bases at V and 5 bases at J; junction bases unmatched: 12. CDR1 and CDR2 (germline): SGHNT, YENEEA. This CDR3 spans 15 amino acids. The CDR3 DNA reads as TGTGCCAGCAGCCTGGGCGGGGGTAGCACCGACGAGCAGTACTTC. It translates to CASSLGGGSTDEQYF.